The 20 T cell receptor beta chains presented below share a single source sample, sequenced in a study of vaccination and CD4 T cells after COVID-19. Treatment meaning: approximately nine-day PBMC culture with coronavirus spike peptide pools or control peptides (ViraFEST assay). The antigens for these receptors are not known. Sequencing of the DNA from cultured CD4+ T cells was carried out with the Oncomine TCR Beta short-read assay. MiXCR, applied by TCRdb to the PCR reads, yields one record per CDR3 protein. This sample carries 2,500 to 3,500 distinct CDR3 sequences, 70% to 85% of them seen once, and the ten largest clones take about 26%. The specimen sequenced was CD4+ T cells from blood, cultured in vitro. These receptors were obtained from a human donor who had recovered from COVID-19.

In its sample, this clonotype was seen a few times. This chain links TRBV12-3 or TRBV12-4 with TRBJ2-1; possibly TRBD1 for D (6 bases). V lost 9 bases, J lost 3 bases, and 12 bases lay in between. There are 13 residues in the CDR3. CDR3 in amino acids: CASRWDIYNEQFF. CDR3 nucleotide sequence: TGTGCCAGTCGGTGGGACATCTACAATGAGCAGTTCTTC.

This sequence joins TRBV6-2 or TRBV6-3 and TRBJ1-2, with unresolved D. From germline, CDR1 is MNHEY and CDR2 SVGEGT. Deletions cut 6 bases from V and 2 bases from J, with 4 bases between. CDR3 length equals 11 residues. CDR3 loop: CASRENYGYTF. DNA for the CDR3: TGTGCCAGCAGGGAAAACTATGGCTACACCTTC.

The J gene is TRBJ1-6, the V gene TRBV12-3 or TRBV12-4; possible D gene TRBD1, 5 bases. V lost 4 bases and J 15 bases, leaving 10 bases between the germline ends. The CDR3 runs to 11 residues. CDR3 in DNA: TGTGCCAGCAGTTCCTCAGGGCTCCTCCACTTT. It is translated as CASSSSGLLHF.

This rearrangement joins TRBV27 to TRBJ1-5; D gene ambiguous. The CDR3 has 14 residues. Per the germline V gene, CDR1 is MNHEY and CDR2 is SMNVEV (reference sequence). The V gene lost 2 bases and the J gene lost 6 bases, with 11 bases spanning the gap. The CDR3 nucleotides are TGTGCCAGCAGTTTAGCCAGACGGAGTCAGCCCCAGCATTTT. The encoded protein is CASSLARRSQPQHF.

The chain combines TRBV10-3 with TRBJ2-5; possible D gene TRBD1, 6 bases. The CDR3 consists of 13 residues. The germline CDR1 and CDR2 sequences are ENHRY and SYGVKD. V lost 6 bases, J lost 2 bases, and 10 bases lay in between. The CDR3 here is CAIRKGDQETQYF. The CDR3, as DNA: TGTGCCATCAGGAAGGGGGATCAAGAGACCCAGTACTTC.

The chain employs TRBV6-2 or TRBV6-3 and TRBJ2-2; D is perhaps TRBD2 (5 bases). Deletions cut 4 bases from V and 7 bases from J, with 16 bases between. The CDR3 sequence is 15 residues long. Germline CDR1 MNHEY, CDR2 SVGEGT. CDR3 amino acids: CASSSRGGRGGELFF. The CDR3 bases are TGTGCCAGCAGTTCCCGAGGAGGCCGTGGCGGGGAGCTGTTTTTT.

The chain links TRBV11-3 to TRBJ1-6, with 8 bases lining up with TRBD1. Losses at the gene ends were 5 bases for V and 7 bases for J; bases not matched to a gene: 4. The germline V gene encodes CDR1 SGHNT and CDR2 YENEEA. This CDR3 spans 14 amino acids. The CDR3 nucleotides are TGTGCCAGCAGCAGAGGACAGGGAAATTCACCCCTCCACTTT. Its translation is CASSRGQGNSPLHF.

The chain uses TRBV30 and TRBJ1-5; D gene uncertain. The CDR3 loop spans 12 amino acids. Per the germline V gene, CDR1 is GTSNPN and CDR2 is SVGIG (reference sequence). V lost 0 bases and J 5 bases, leaving 5 bases between the germline ends. For the CDR3, the DNA is TGTGCCTGGAGTGTGAACTATCAGCCCCAGCATTTT. Encoded protein: CAWSVNYQPQHF.

The J gene is TRBJ2-1, the V gene TRBV20-1, with D possibly being TRBD1 (6 bases). With 6 bases removed from V and 1 base from J, the gap between germline ends came to 16 bases. The CDR3 length is 15 residues. The germline V gene has CDR1 DFQATT and CDR2 SNEGSKA (reference sequence). The CDR3 nucleotides are TGCAGTGCGAGTGCCATCGGGACATCCTACAATGAGCAGTTCTTC. This sequence encodes CSASAIGTSYNEQFF.

V usage is TRBV28 and J usage is TRBJ1-2, with D tentatively TRBD1 (6 bases). CDR1 and CDR2 (germline): MDHEN, SYDVKM. Trimming removed 3 bases at V and 4 bases at J, with 15 bases between. CDR3 size: 15 residues. The CDR3 loop reads CASSFPGGDLYGYTF. The CDR3 DNA reads as TGTGCCAGCAGTTTTCCCGGGGGCGACCTCTATGGCTACACCTTC.

This chain connects TRBV2 to TRBJ1-5; D is ambiguous. CDR3 length: 13 residues. Trimming took off 8 bases at V and 1 base at J, with 9 bases between the two ends. Germline V lookup: CDR1 SNHLY, CDR2 FYNNEI. Written as DNA, the CDR3 is TGTGCCAGCGGGTGGAGCAGCAATCAGCCCCAGCATTTT. Protein: CASGWSSNQPQHF.

V usage is TRBV6-1 and J usage is TRBJ1-2, with D unclear. The V end lost 5 bases, the J end lost 4 bases, and 11 bases lay between the germline ends. The CDR3 has 13 amino acids. Germline CDR1 is MNHNS and CDR2 is SASEGT. The CDR3 DNA is TGTGCCAGCAGTCTGCTGGGAAGCTATGGCTACACCTTC. Encoded protein: CASSLLGSYGYTF.

As DNA, the CDR3 is TGTGCCAGCAGCCAAGTCGCAGCGTCGAACACTGAAGCTTTCTTT. Its protein is CASSQVAASNTEAFF. This sequence joins TRBV4-2 and TRBJ1-1; D is unclear. The V end was cut by 1 base, the J end by 1 base, with 10 bases between. The CDR3 has 15 amino acids. Germline CDR1 LGHNA, CDR2 YNFKEQ.

The gene calls are TRBV7-9 and TRBJ2-7; D perhaps matches TRBD2 (6 bases). V lost 4 bases, J lost 0 bases, and 19 bases lay in between. Germline V CDR1 and CDR2: SEHNR, FQNEAQ (reference sequence). The CDR3 is 17 residues long. The CDR3 DNA is TGTGCCAGCAGCTCCGGGACGGGGGTTCTATTCTCCTACGAGCAGTACTTC. Its protein product is CASSSGTGVLFSYEQYF. Using reference TRBV7-9 and TRBJ2-7 for the parts outside the CDR3, the full variable domain is DTGVSQNPRHKITKRGQNVTFRCDPISEHNRLYWYRQTLGQGPEFLTYFQNEAQLEKSRLLSDRFSAERPKGSFSTLEIQRTEQGDSAMYLCASSSGTGVLFSYEQYFGPGTRLTVT.

The chain links TRBV20-1 to TRBJ2-2, with TRBD2 matching over 9 bases. Unmatched junction bases numbered 2, after V lost 3 bases and J lost 3 bases. Germline V lookup: CDR1 DFQATT, CDR2 SNEGSKA (reference sequence). The CDR3 is 14 residues long. This CDR3 is CSASSGGYTGELFF. The DNA for the CDR3 is TGCAGTGCTAGCAGCGGGGGGTACACCGGGGAGCTGTTTTTT.

The chain has TRBV20-1 and TRBJ1-5; D is perhaps TRBD1 (6 bases). V lost 6 bases and J lost 7, with 16 bases in between. The V gene's germline CDR1 is DFQATT and CDR2 SNEGSKA (reference sequence). This CDR3 has 13 residues. CDR3 sequence (DNA): TGCAGTGCGATAGGGGGGGGCGGCCAGCCCCAGCATTTT. Translation: CSAIGGGGQPQHF.

The chain recombines TRBV11-2 with TRBJ1-6; D unclear. The germline V gene has CDR1 SGHAT and CDR2 FQNNGV. The V end was cut by 3 bases, the J end by 4 bases, with 10 bases between. The CDR3 length is 15 residues. CDR3 DNA: TGTGCCAGCAGCTTTCGTAAACGGTATAATTCACCCCTCCACTTT. This translates into CASSFRKRYNSPLHF. The whole variable domain, filled in from reference TRBV11-2 and TRBJ1-6, reads EAGVAQSPRYKIIEKRQSVAFWCNPISGHATLYWYQQILGQGPKLLIQFQNNGVVDDSQLPKDRFSAERLKGVDSTLKIQPAKLEDSAVYLCASSFRKRYNSPLHFGNGTRLTVT.

The chain carries TRBV18 and TRBJ2-1; D is undetermined. The CDR3 is made up of 16 amino acids. Germline V gene data show CDR1 as KGHSH and CDR2 as LQKENI. Trimming shortened V by 4 bases and J by 7 bases, and 20 bases separated the two germline ends. The chain's CDR3 is CASSRLLAGEQNEQFF. CDR3 coding DNA: TGTGCCAGCTCACGCCTTTTGGCAGGCGAACAAAATGAGCAGTTCTTC.

This chain connects TRBV24-1 to TRBJ2-3; D call uncertain. V was cut by 5 bases and J by 11 bases, with 13 bases left in between. Germline CDR1 is KGHDR and CDR2 is SFDVKD. CDR3 length equals 12 residues. CDR3 sequence: CATSGATRQQYF. CDR3 nucleotides: TGTGCCACCAGTGGGGCGACCCGACAGCAGTATTTT.

The chain has TRBV7-2 and TRBJ2-1; no definite D call. In germline, CDR1 is SGHTA, CDR2 FQGNSA. The CDR3 runs 11 residues. The germline V and J ends were trimmed by 7 bases and 8 bases, with 9 bases remaining between them. The CDR3 region is CASKGYYEQFF. Written as DNA, the CDR3 is TGTGCCAGCAAAGGGTACTATGAGCAGTTCTTC.